Listed here is a single TCR beta chain. Its antigen is not known. UMI-tagged 5'RACE template switching yielded the TCR beta cDNA. Each CDR3 protein gets one entry in TCRdb, which reprocessed the 5' RACE reads and gives no DNA. The table for this sample gives a few hundred thousand distinct CDR3 sequences. This entry belongs to a study of T cells expressing NK-cell markers. At the level of the study: Repertoire data for TCR beta were derived from sorted T cells (CD3+CD56+NKG2C+, CD3+CD56+NKG2C- and CD3+CD56-NKG2C+). HCMV seropositivity characterized seven of the eight sequenced donors, and seronegativity one.

General study points: Dominant NKG2C+ clonotypes made up roughly 1.0-8% of CD8+ T cells in 5 or 6 donors.

The CDR3 has 14 residues. Germline V lookup: CDR1 LNHDA, CDR2 SQIVND (reference sequence). The rearrangement joins TRBV19 to TRBJ1-4; the D call of TRBD1 rests on TCRdb alone, since no DNA is present to check it. The sequencing input was blood T cells: a sorted CD56 or NKG2C T cell subset, CD4+ or CD8+ T cells, or bulk PBMC T cells (not recorded which). This receptor was identified in a man aged 18-69 years in good health. The CDR3 sequence is CASRRPGGDEKLFF.